This TCR beta chain comes out of a study of blood T cell repertoires in COVID-19. Method: immunoSEQ multiplex PCR; TCRdb's copy keeps in-frame clones and lacks some. The table has roughly 150,000 clones, around 84% seen once. The CDR3 spans 17 residues. In germline, CDR1 is SGDLS, CDR2 YYNGEE. Trimming cost V 2 bases and J 2 bases, with 18 bases left between them. The rearrangement joins TRBV9 to TRBJ2-3; D might be TRBD2 (7 bases). The sample consisted of peripheral blood. The TCR originated in a woman aged 50 to 60 with acute or convalescent COVID-19. The CDR3 DNA reads TGTGCCAGCAGCGTTTCTGGCGGGGGCTGGAACACAGATACGCAGTATTTT. Translating it yields CASSVSGGGWNTDTQYF.